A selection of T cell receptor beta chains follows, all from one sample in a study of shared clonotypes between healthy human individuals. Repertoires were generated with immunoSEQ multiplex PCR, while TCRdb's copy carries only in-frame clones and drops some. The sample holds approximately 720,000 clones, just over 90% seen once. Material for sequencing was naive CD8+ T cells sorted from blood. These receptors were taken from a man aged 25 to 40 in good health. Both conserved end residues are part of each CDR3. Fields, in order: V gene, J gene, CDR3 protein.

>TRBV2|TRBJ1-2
CASDGGYGYTF
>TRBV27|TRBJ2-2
CASSLLTGELFF
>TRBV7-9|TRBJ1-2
CASSSPGTPNYGYTF
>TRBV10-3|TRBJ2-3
CAIMAGVNTDTQYF
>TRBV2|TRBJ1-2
CATHSRGSGYTF
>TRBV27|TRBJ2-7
CASNLLGTTEQYF
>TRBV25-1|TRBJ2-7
CASSNTDYEQYF
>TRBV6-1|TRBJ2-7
CASSEVPRDEQYF
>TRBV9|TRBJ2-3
CASSPGSSTDTQYF
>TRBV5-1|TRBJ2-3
CASSLQGGNTGGAQYF
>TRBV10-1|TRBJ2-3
CASSESQGRGGTDTQYF
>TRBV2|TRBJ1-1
CASRGGTEAFF
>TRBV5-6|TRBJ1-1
CASSAAGTEYTEAFF
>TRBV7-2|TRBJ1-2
CASSPSLGGYGYTF
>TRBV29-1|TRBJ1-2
CSVEESGWRNYGYTF
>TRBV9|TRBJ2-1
CASSVGSLAPGYNEQFF
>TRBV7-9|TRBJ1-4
CASSSRTSGYTTNEKLFF
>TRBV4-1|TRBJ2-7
CASSQEGTNEQYF
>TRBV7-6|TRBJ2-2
CASSRQVSTGELFF
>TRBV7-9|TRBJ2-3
CASSSPDADTQYF
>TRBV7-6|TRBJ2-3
CASSLGAGGRADTQYF
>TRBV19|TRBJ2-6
CASSGTGTSGANVLTF
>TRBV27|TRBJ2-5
CASSTLAGSETQYF
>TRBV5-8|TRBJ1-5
CASSPSPGRVYSNQPQHF
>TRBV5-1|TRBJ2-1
CASSGPGTSFPYNEQFF
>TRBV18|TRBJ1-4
CASSPKSLGEATNEKLFF
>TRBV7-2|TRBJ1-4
CASSLAGTGGEKLFF
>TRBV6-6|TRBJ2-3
CASSTQGLRDTQYF
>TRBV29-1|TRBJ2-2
CSVTRAGGNTGELFF
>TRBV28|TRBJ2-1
CASSMGSGYANEQFF
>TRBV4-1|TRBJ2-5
CASSQDMTSGPQETQYF
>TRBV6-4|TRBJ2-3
CASSDSAGGNTDTQYF
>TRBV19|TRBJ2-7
CASSLRAGGYEQYF
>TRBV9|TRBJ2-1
CASSETSGKGPYNEQFF
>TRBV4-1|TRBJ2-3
CASTGTVGRTDTQYF
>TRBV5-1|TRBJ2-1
CASSLALNEQFF
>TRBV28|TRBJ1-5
CASSFREDGNQPQHF
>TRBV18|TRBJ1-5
CATPGRNQPQHF
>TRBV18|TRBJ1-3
CASSPAGRPPSVSGNTIYF
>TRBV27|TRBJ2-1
CASRMAGRRNEQFF
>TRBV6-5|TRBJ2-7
CASSTRREQYF
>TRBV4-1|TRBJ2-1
CASSQVQGANREQFF